Described below is a single T cell receptor (beta chain) sequence and its context. Germline V gene lookup returns CDR1 SGHRS and CDR2 YFSETQ. V was pared by 0 bases and J by 7 bases, with 11 bases between. This CDR3 has 14 residues. The record originates from a study of control samples from healthy donors and cancer patients. The repertoire was sequenced with immunoSEQ multiplex PCR; TCRdb's copy has only in-frame clones and lacks some. The sample gives tens of thousands of clones, over 85% of which show up once; over 0.95% is in the top ten. V gene TRBV5-1 combines with J gene TRBJ2-1, with D possibly being TRBD1 (6 bases). This sequence originates from a woman aged 40-49 years with lung cancer. Sequencing was carried out using PBMCs. The CDR3 nucleotides read TGCGCCAGCAGCTTGGAATACACAGGGAATGAGCAGTTCTTC. It yields the protein CASSLEYTGNEQFF. Full variable domain (outside the CDR3, taken from reference TRBV5-1 and TRBJ2-1): KAGVTQTPRYLIKTRGQQVTLSCSPISGHRSVSWYQQTPGQGLQFLFEYFSETQRNKGNFPGRFSGRQFSNSRSEMNVSTLELGDSALYLCASSLEYTGNEQFFGPGTRLTVL.